This T cell receptor (beta chain) was captured in a study of blood T cell repertoires in COVID-19. Study information: COVID-19 samples, acute and convalescent, were from the United States, Italy and Spain. PBMCs, B-cell-depleted T cells, or T cells provided the cDNA or gDNA that made up the material.

This CDR3 is 14 amino acids long. Germline lookup yields CDR1 LGHDT and CDR2 YNNKEL (reference sequence). J was trimmed by 5 bases and V by 4 bases; bases with no gene match: 2. Methods used by the authors: Amplification with reference gene primers provided the estimates of nucleated cell counts. Some clones are missing from TCRdb's copy, which holds only in-frame ones; the method was immunoSEQ multiplex PCR. Clone size and the V and J calls come from that table; the DNA yielded D and trimming. The data contain some 170,000 clones, 81% of them singletons. The V call is TRBV3-1 (or the pseudogene TRBV3-2), the J call TRBJ1-6; TRBD1 matches 7 bases. This TCR came from a man in his fifties or sixties with active or convalescent COVID-19. What was sequenced was peripheral blood. CDR3 bases: TGTGCCAGCAGCCCGGGACAGAATAATTCACCCCTCCACTTT. Its protein is CASSPGQNNSPLHF.